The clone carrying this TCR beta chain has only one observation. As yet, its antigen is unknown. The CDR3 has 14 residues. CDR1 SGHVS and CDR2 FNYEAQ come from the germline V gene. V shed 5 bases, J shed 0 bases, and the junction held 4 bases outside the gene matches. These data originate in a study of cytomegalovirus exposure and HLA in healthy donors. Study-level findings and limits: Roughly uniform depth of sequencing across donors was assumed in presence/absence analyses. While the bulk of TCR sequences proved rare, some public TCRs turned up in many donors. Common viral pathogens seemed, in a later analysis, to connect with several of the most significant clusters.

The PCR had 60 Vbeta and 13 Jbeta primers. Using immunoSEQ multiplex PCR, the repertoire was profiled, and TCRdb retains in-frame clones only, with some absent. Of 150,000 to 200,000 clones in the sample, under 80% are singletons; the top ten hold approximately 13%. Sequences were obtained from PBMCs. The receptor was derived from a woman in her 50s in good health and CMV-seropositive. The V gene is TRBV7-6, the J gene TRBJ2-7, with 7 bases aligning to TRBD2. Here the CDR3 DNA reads TGTGCCAGCAGCCCCGGGAGGCACTCCTACGAGCAGTACTTC. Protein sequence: CASSPGRHSYEQYF.